Each of the 13 T cell receptor beta chains below was sequenced from the same sample in a study of T cell responses to AZD1222 COVID-19 vaccine. Some clones are missing from TCRdb's copy, which holds only in-frame ones; the method was immunoSEQ multiplex PCR. In the table there are 100,000 to 150,000 clones, roughly 88% of which are singletons. This sample comprised peripheral blood, obtained on day 0 of AZD1222 vaccination. The receptors shown here come from an adult in good health.

Concerning this clone: In the same sample, other DNA sequences code for this CDR3. J is TRBJ1-1 and V is TRBV5-1; the D is unclear. Germline V gene lookup returns CDR1 SGHRS and CDR2 YFSETQ. V was cut by 0 bases and J by 1 base, with 7 bases left in between. The CDR3 contains 14 residues. CDR3 DNA: TGCGCCAGCAGCTTGGAAAGCAGGAACACTGAAGCTTTCTTT. Its protein product is CASSLESRNTEAFF.

This rearrangement joins TRBV6-5 to TRBJ1-5; perhaps TRBD1 as D (5 bases). V was trimmed by 2 bases and J by 1 base, leaving 12 bases between them. The CDR3 spans 16 residues. CDR1 is MNHEY, CDR2 SVGAGI, per germline. Written as DNA, the CDR3 is TGTGCCAGCAGTTACGTTTTTGGGGACAGCAATCAGCCCCAGCATTTT. Translation gives CASSYVFGDSNQPQHF.

This clone has just a few counts. The rearrangement joins TRBV11-2 to TRBJ2-3; D remains unclear. The ends were cut back, 8 bases at V and 10 bases at J, with 19 bases in the middle. Germline lookup yields CDR1 SGHAT and CDR2 FQNNGV. The CDR3 has 13 amino acids. CDR3 DNA: TGTGCCAGCCGACTCATCAGGAGAGAGGCGCAGTATTTT. It translates to CASRLIRREAQYF.

This clone is a singleton in its sample. The rearrangement joins TRBV5-1 to TRBJ1-2; tentative D call: TRBD1 (5 bases). Germline CDR1 and CDR2: SGHRS and YFSETQ. V gave up 0 bases and J gave up 5 bases, with 8 bases separating them. CDR3 length: 13 amino acids. The DNA of the CDR3 is TGCGCCAGCAGCTTGGAGCAGGGATATGGCTACACCTTC. Encoded protein: CASSLEQGYGYTF.

The V and J genes are TRBV4-3 and TRBJ2-3; D is ambiguous. Germline V gene sequence: CDR1 LGHNA, CDR2 YSLEER. V was trimmed by 0 bases and J by 3 bases, leaving 10 bases between them. CDR3 length: 15 amino acids. The CDR3 reads CASSQDSVGTDTQYF. The CDR3 DNA follows: TGCGCCAGCAGCCAAGATAGTGTGGGTACAGATACGCAGTATTTT.

The CDR3 is CASSIYSPANTGELFF. For the CDR3, the DNA is TGTGCCAGTAGTATTTATTCACCAGCGAACACCGGGGAGCTGTTTTTT. The chain links TRBV19 to TRBJ2-2; D gene ambiguous. The CDR3 loop spans 16 amino acids. CDR1 and CDR2 (germline): LNHDA, SQIVND (reference sequence). Trimming took off 3 bases at V and 0 bases at J, with 11 bases between the two ends.

A single count supports this clone. The chain carries TRBV2 and TRBJ1-1; D is perhaps TRBD1 (6 bases). Looked up from germline, CDR1 is SNHLY and CDR2 is FYNNEI. The CDR3 consists of 16 residues. V was trimmed by 6 bases and J by 0 bases, leaving 17 bases between them. DNA for the CDR3: TGTGCCAGCAGGCCACAGGGTTTTACCATGAACACTGAAGCTTTCTTT. This translates into CASRPQGFTMNTEAFF. The complete variable domain, with remaining parts taken from reference TRBV2 and TRBJ1-1, reads EPEVTQTPSHQVTQMGQEVILRCVPISNHLYFYWYRQILGQKVEFLVSFYNNEISEKSEIFDDQFSVERPDGSNFTLKIRSTKLEDSAMYFCASRPQGFTMNTEAFFGQGTRLTVV.

The J gene is TRBJ2-5, the V gene TRBV6-2 or TRBV6-3, with D possibly being TRBD1 (5 bases). This CDR3 spans 20 amino acids. Trimming left V 2 bases short and J 2 bases short, with 27 bases between. CDR1 and CDR2 from the germline V gene are MNHEY and SVGEGT. This CDR3 reads CASSYRRPVATIQEQETQYF. For the CDR3, the DNA is TGTGCCAGCAGTTACCGACGTCCTGTGGCGACCATACAGGAACAAGAGACCCAGTACTTC.

The CDR3 here is CASSTSGKSTDTQYF. The CDR3 DNA follows: TGTGCCAGCAGCACTAGCGGGAAAAGCACAGATACGCAGTATTTT. The chain uses TRBV7-2 and TRBJ2-3; 10 positions match TRBD2. The ends lost 5 bases at V and 0 bases at J; junction bases unmatched: 2. The CDR3 totals 15 residues. Germline-derived CDR1 and CDR2 are SGHTA and FQGNSA.

The rearrangement joins TRBV27 to TRBJ1-2; D gene unclear. This CDR3 region has 11 residues. V lost 8 bases and J lost 4, with 8 bases in between. The V gene's germline CDR1 is MNHEY and CDR2 SMNVEV (reference sequence). The CDR3 sequence is CASGQSYGYTF. The CDR3 bases are TGTGCCAGCGGCCAGAGCTATGGCTACACCTTC.

The chain has TRBV29-1 and TRBJ1-2; D may be TRBD1 (5 bases). The CDR3 runs to 15 residues. Germline CDR1 reads SQVTM; CDR2 reads ANQGSEA. V lost 1 base, J lost 4 bases, and 16 bases lay in between. CDR3 in DNA: TGCAGCGTTGAAGCCCTTTCGGGGGGTGTCTATGGCTACACCTTC. Its protein is CSVEALSGGVYGYTF. Drawing the rest from reference TRBV29-1 and TRBJ1-2, the complete variable domain is SAVISQKPSRDICQRGTSLTIQCQVDSQVTMMFWYRQQPGQSLTLIATANQGSEATYESGFVIDKFPISRPNLTFSTLTVSNMSPEDSSIYLCSVEALSGGVYGYTFGSGTRLTVV.

The chain links TRBV19 to TRBJ1-5, with TRBD1 identical over 9 bases. CDR1 is LNHDA and CDR2 is SQIVND in the germline V gene (reference sequence). CDR3 length: 13 residues. V lost 10 bases and J lost 5; bases outside the gene matches: 6. Here the CDR3 DNA reads TGTGCCACCGCGGACAGGGGTGATCAGCCCCAGCATTTT. Translating gives CATADRGDQPQHF.

The chain recombines TRBV6-2 or TRBV6-3 with TRBJ1-1; no firm D call. CDR3 size: 14 residues. The germline V gene encodes CDR1 MNHEY and CDR2 SVGEGT. V lost 4 bases and J lost 4, with 13 bases in between. The CDR3 region has the DNA TGTGCCAGCAGTTTCGGGAGCCCGGTCACTGAAGCTTTCTTT. Translation gives CASSFGSPVTEAFF.